This is a list of T cell receptor beta chains from one sample in a study of cytomegalovirus exposure and HLA in healthy donors. Generated by immunoSEQ multiplex PCR, the TCRdb table keeps only in-frame clones and is missing some. Here the sample spans approximately 160,000 clones, roughly four fifths being singletons. Sequenced sample: PBMCs. The receptors here all came from a man aged 18-30 years in good health and CMV-seronegative. Each CDR3 is given with its conserved first and last residue. The order of the fields is V gene, clone size, J gene, CDR3 length, D gene, CDR3 DNA, CDR3 protein. The D gene is left open where the match is weak. Where a row states a size, it is once, few, many or the class of an expanded clone; other rows omit it.

TRBV5-1,NA,TRBJ2-5,14,TRBD1,TGCGCCAGCAGCTGGGACAGCCCAAGGGAGACCCAGTACTTC,CASSWDSPRETQYF
TRBV7-2,NA,TRBJ2-7,12,TRBD2,TGTGCCAGCAGCCAGCGGGGGCACGAGCAGTACTTC,CASSQRGHEQYF
TRBV2,once,TRBJ1-4,14,NA,TGTGCCAGCAGCCTACAGGCCTTAAATGAAAAACTGTTTTTT,CASSLQALNEKLFF
TRBV11-2,NA,TRBJ2-7,15,TRBD2,TGTGCCAGCAGCTTTAAGGCGGGAGGGCCCTACGAGCAGTACTTC,CASSFKAGGPYEQYF
TRBV4-1,NA,TRBJ2-5,17,TRBD2,TGCGCCAGCAGCCAGTCCCCGGTGGCGGGAGTCGAGGGGACCCAGTACTTC,CASSQSPVAGVEGTQYF
TRBV4-3,NA,TRBJ1-4,15,NA,TGCGCCAGCAGCCACCCACAGGGCTTGAATGAAAAACTGTTTTTT,CASSHPQGLNEKLFF
TRBV21-1,NA,TRBJ2-3,13,NA,TGTGCCAGCAGCAGGACAGGGGCAGATACGCAGTATTTT,CASSRTGADTQYF
TRBV2,once,TRBJ2-3,14,TRBD2,TGTGCCAGCAGTGTAGAGCGGGAGTCGGATACGCAGTATTTT,CASSVERESDTQYF
TRBV29-1,NA,TRBJ2-1,12,NA,TGCAGCGTGGAGGCTAGAACGAATGAGCAGTTCTTC,CSVEARTNEQFF
TRBV7-9,once,TRBJ2-3,16,TRBD2,TGTGCCAGCAGCTTAGGACTAGCGGTTAACACAGATACGCAGTATTTT,CASSLGLAVNTDTQYF
TRBV10-1,NA,TRBJ2-3,14,TRBD1,TGCGCCAGCAGACGGGACAGCAGCACAGATACGCAGTATTTT,CASRRDSSTDTQYF
TRBV4-1,NA,TRBJ2-3,15,TRBD2,TGCGCCAGCAGCCAAGCGGGAGGCCGGCCAGATACGCAGTATTTT,CASSQAGGRPDTQYF
TRBV7-2,NA,TRBJ1-2,15,NA,TGTGCCAGCAGCTTGACCCTAGGCCTTAACTATGGCTACACCTTC,CASSLTLGLNYGYTF
TRBV18,once,TRBJ1-1,14,TRBD1,TGTGCCAGCTCACCACCACAGGGGTATGGTGAAGCTTTCTTT,CASSPPQGYGEAFF
TRBV4-3,NA,TRBJ2-7,14,NA,TGCGCCAGCAGCTTTATTCGGGGGAGCCACGAGCAGTACTTC,CASSFIRGSHEQYF
TRBV27,NA,TRBJ2-4,15,TRBD1,TGTGCCAGCAGTGTGACAGGGGAAGCCAAAAACATTCAGTACTTC,CASSVTGEAKNIQYF
TRBV14,few,TRBJ2-7,14,TRBD2,TGTGCCAGCAGCCTTAGCGGGACCTCCTACGAGCAGTACTTC,CASSLSGTSYEQYF
TRBV5-4,few,TRBJ2-7,15,TRBD2,TGTGCCAGCAGCTTACGACTAGCGTCTCCCTACGAGCAGTACTTC,CASSLRLASPYEQYF
TRBV11-2,NA,TRBJ2-5,14,NA,TGTGCCAGCAGCTCTACCCGGGGTAGAGAGACCCAGTACTTC,CASSSTRGRETQYF
TRBV18,NA,TRBJ2-7,15,TRBD2,TGTGCCAGCTCACCACCGGGACTAGCGGCGCGCGAGCAGTACTTC,CASSPPGLAAREQYF
TRBV5-1,few,TRBJ1-1,12,NA,TGCGCCAGCTCCGGGGGAAACACTGAAGCTTTCTTT,CASSGGNTEAFF
TRBV27,NA,TRBJ2-7,17,NA,TGTGCCAGCAGTTTATCAAACCGCGGTAGCGTTGGCTACGAGCAGTACTTC,CASSLSNRGSVGYEQYF
TRBV29-1,few,TRBJ2-1,14,TRBD1,TGCAGCGTTGAGGGGACAGCGTCTTACAATGAGCAGTTCTTC,CSVEGTASYNEQFF
TRBV25-1,NA,TRBJ2-1,17,NA,TGTGCCAGCAGTAAATCCGCCGCTAGCTCCCCGTACAATGAGCAGTTCTTC,CASSKSAASSPYNEQFF
TRBV5-4,NA,TRBJ2-1,13,NA,TGTGCCTTGGGCAGGGGTGACTACAATGAGCAGTTCTTC,CALGRGDYNEQFF
TRBV30,NA,TRBJ2-5,12,NA,TGTGCCTGGGACACAGGGTCAGAGACCCAGTACTTC,CAWDTGSETQYF
TRBV7-8,NA,TRBJ2-1,15,NA,TGTGCCAGCAGCTTAACGGGTAGCTCCTACAATGAGCAGTTCTTC,CASSLTGSSYNEQFF
TRBV6-5,NA,TRBJ2-1,15,TRBD1,TGTGCCAGCAGTCGGACAGGGGGCGGCTACAATGAGCAGTTCTTC,CASSRTGGGYNEQFF
TRBV13,NA,TRBJ1-5,16,NA,TGTGCCAGCAGCTTAGGCCCGACAGAGTTCAATCAGCCCCAGCATTTT,CASSLGPTEFNQPQHF